The 24 T cell receptor beta chains below come from one sample, sequenced in a study of chemoradiotherapy in HPV16-positive cancers. Clones were read by immunoSEQ multiplex PCR, and TCRdb kept only the in-frame ones, dropping some. The repertoire has over 10,000 clones, roughly 90% of them found once; the top ten carry around 2.5%. This specimen was blood, taken from a patient who underwent chemoradiotherapy. The receptors come from a human donor with HPV-associated anogenital cancer.

Of note for this clone: The sample carries other DNA sequences with the same CDR3. This sequence joins TRBV5-1 and TRBJ2-7; no clear D gene. The CDR3 length is 11 residues. V lost 3 bases, J lost 2 bases, and 3 bases lay in between. Germline values: CDR1 SGHRS, CDR2 YFSETQ. CDR3 DNA sequence: TGCGCCAGCAGCTCTACCTACGAGCAGTACTTC. Encoded protein: CASSSTYEQYF. The whole variable domain, filled in from reference TRBV5-1 and TRBJ2-7, reads KAGVTQTPRYLIKTRGQQVTLSCSPISGHRSVSWYQQTPGQGLQFLFEYFSETQRNKGNFPGRFSGRQFSNSRSEMNVSTLELGDSALYLCASSSTYEQYFGPGTRLTVT.

V is TRBV7-6 and J is TRBJ1-1; a weak D match, TRBD1 (5 bases). Per the germline V gene, CDR1 is SGHVS and CDR2 is FNYEAQ. With 5 bases removed from V and 3 bases from J, the gap between germline ends came to 10 bases. CDR3 length: 13 residues. The CDR3 nucleotides read TGTGCCAGCAGCAGAAGGGGAGACACTGAAGCTTTCTTT. This sequence encodes CASSRRGDTEAFF. The full variable domain, completed using reference TRBV7-6 and TRBJ1-1, is GAGVSQSPRYKVTKRGQDVALRCDPISGHVSLYWYRQALGQGPEFLTYFNYEAQQDKSGLPNDRFSAERPEGSISTLTIQRTEQRDSAMYRCASSRRGDTEAFFGQGTRLTVV.

The table lists this clone with a few counts. V is TRBV5-4 and J is TRBJ2-7; D unclear. The CDR3 totals 13 residues. CDR1 and CDR2 from the germline V gene are SGHNT and YYREEE (reference sequence). The ends were cut back, 4 bases at V and 9 bases at J, with 17 bases in the middle. CDR3 sequence (DNA): TGTGCCAGCAGCATGAGCCGAGGTTTCGGGCAGTACTTC. The encoded protein is CASSMSRGFGQYF.

The chain is built from TRBV9 and TRBJ1-1; the D gene is possibly TRBD1 (5 bases). The V end was cut by 0 bases, the J end by 7 bases, with 13 bases between. Germline CDR1 SGDLS, CDR2 YYNGEE. The CDR3 is 14 residues long. The CDR3 DNA follows: TGTGCCAGCAGCGTAGTGGGTACGGGGGGTGAAGCTTTCTTT. It encodes CASSVVGTGGEAFF.

The CDR3: CASSGRLNTEAFF. CDR3 nucleotides: TGTGCCAGCAGTGGACGGTTGAACACTGAAGCTTTCTTT. The chain is built from TRBV27 and TRBJ1-1; D call uncertain. With 5 bases removed from V and 0 bases from J, the gap between germline ends came to 7 bases. The CDR3 is 13 residues long. Germline CDR1 is MNHEY and CDR2 is SMNVEV (reference sequence).

This clone was seen only once. The chain recombines TRBV2 with TRBJ1-3; 10 nucleotides align to TRBD1. CDR1 and CDR2 from the germline V gene are SNHLY and FYNNEI. This CDR3 spans 18 amino acids. Germline trimming cut 7 bases from V and 4 bases from J; bases unmatched to any gene: 16. The CDR3 here is CASTEVGTGAVSGNTIYF. DNA for the CDR3: TGTGCCAGCACCGAAGTTGGGACAGGGGCCGTCTCGGGAAACACCATATATTTT.

The V gene is TRBV4-2, the J gene TRBJ2-2, with D possibly being TRBD2 (5 bases). CDR3 size: 13 residues. Germline V gives CDR1 LGHNA, CDR2 YNFKEQ. With 1 base removed from V and 5 bases from J, the gap between germline ends came to 5 bases. The CDR3 DNA follows: TGTGCCAGCAGCCAAGGGGAGACCGGGGAGCTGTTTTTT. As protein: CASSQGETGELFF.

The chain is built from TRBV7-9 and TRBJ2-5; possible D gene TRBD2, 6 bases. Judging by the DNA end, TRBJ2-7 fits better; the J call may be wrong. Germline V CDR1 and CDR2: SEHNR, FQNEAQ (reference sequence). The CDR3 length is 14 residues. CDR3 sequence (DNA): TGTGCCAGCAGCTTACGGGGGTTTGGCTACGAGCAGTACTTC. Translating gives CASSLRGFGYEQYF.

This clone was counted once. The chain couples TRBV18 to TRBJ1-2, with D tentatively TRBD1 (5 bases). The CDR3 is 13 residues long. Between the trimmed V and J ends, which lost 6 bases and 7 bases, there was a span of 15 bases. CDR1 and CDR2 (germline): KGHSH, LQKENI. The DNA for the CDR3 is TGTGCCAGCTCCCTCGTGGGGGGGGGTGGCTACACCTTC. Translating it yields CASSLVGGGGYTF.

The J gene is TRBJ2-2, the V gene TRBV9, with D tentatively TRBD2 (6 bases). This CDR3 region has 13 residues. Germline CDR1 and CDR2: SGDLS and YYNGEE. Deletions cut 2 bases from V and 5 bases from J, with 7 bases between. The CDR3: CASSVGGTGELFF. The CDR3 nucleotides read TGTGCCAGCAGCGTCGGGGGAACCGGGGAGCTGTTTTTT.

The chain employs TRBV6-1 and TRBJ2-5; 9 positions agree with TRBD1. Unmatched junction bases numbered 11, after V lost 7 bases and J lost 5 bases. CDR3 length: 15 residues. Germline-derived CDR1 and CDR2 are MNHNS and SASEGT. CDR3 sequence: CASNEQGARLETQYF. The CDR3, as DNA: TGTGCCAGCAACGAACAGGGGGCGCGGCTGGAGACCCAGTACTTC.

This rearrangement joins TRBV6-1 to TRBJ1-6; D is unresolved. V shed 4 bases and J shed 9 bases, with 13 bases lying between them. The CDR3 loop spans 14 amino acids. Germline V gene lookup returns CDR1 MNHNS and CDR2 SASEGT. The CDR3 loop is CASSGPLVSSPLHF. CDR3 DNA: TGTGCCAGCAGTGGCCCCCTCGTTAGTTCACCCCTCCACTTT.

The chain carries TRBV7-3 and TRBJ1-5; D uncertain. V gave up 1 base and J gave up 6 bases, with 10 bases separating them. This CDR3 contains 14 residues. CDR1 and CDR2 (germline): SGHTA, FQGTGA. This chain's CDR3 is CASSLNGGAQPQHF. DNA for the CDR3: TGTGCCAGCAGCTTAAATGGCGGTGCTCAGCCCCAGCATTTT. Full variable domain (remainder filled in from reference TRBV7-3 and TRBJ1-5): GAGVSQTPSNKVTEKGKYVELRCDPISGHTALYWYRQSLGQGPEFLIYFQGTGAADDSGLPNDRFFAVRPEGSVSTLKIQRTERGDSAVYLCASSLNGGAQPQHFGDGTRLSIL.

V usage is TRBV2 and J usage is TRBJ2-5; 8 nucleotides align to TRBD2. V dropped 4 bases and J dropped 5; count of bases not matched to a gene: 21. Germline CDR1 is SNHLY and CDR2 is FYNNEI. The CDR3 runs 19 residues. The CDR3: CASSGTSYSLSHVFETQYF. CDR3 sequence (DNA): TGTGCCAGCAGTGGGACTAGCTACTCTTTGTCCCACGTGTTTGAGACCCAGTACTTC.

This chain uses TRBV9 with TRBJ2-7; D unresolved. This CDR3 spans 14 amino acids. The germline gives CDR1 SGDLS, CDR2 YYNGEE. V lost 2 bases, J lost 0 bases, and 9 bases lay in between. The CDR3 sequence is CASSVDGFSYEQYF. DNA for the CDR3: TGTGCCAGCAGCGTGGACGGATTCTCCTACGAGCAGTACTTC.

The chain recombines TRBV30 with TRBJ2-7; D unresolved. Germline V gene data show CDR1 as GTSNPN and CDR2 as SVGIG (reference sequence). The CDR3 has 14 residues. V was pared by 0 bases and J by 0 bases, with 9 bases between. The CDR3 DNA reads as TGTGCCTGGAGTGTCTCAGGCGCCTCCTACGAGCAGTACTTC. It specifies CAWSVSGASYEQYF.

The chain carries TRBV15 and TRBJ2-1; 12 bases line up with TRBD1. Losses at the gene ends were 3 bases for V and 9 bases for J; bases not matched to a gene: 9. Per the germline V gene, CDR1 is LNHNV and CDR2 is YYDKDF (reference sequence). The CDR3 covers 16 residues. For the CDR3, the DNA is TGTGCCACCAGCAGTGTTTCGGGACAGGGGGCCTTTGAGCAGTTCTTC. Its translation: CATSSVSGQGAFEQFF.

The rearrangement joins TRBV29-1 to TRBJ2-1, with 9 positions matching TRBD2. CDR1 is SQVTM and CDR2 is ANQGSEA in the germline V gene. The V and J ends lost 3 bases and 4 bases, in that order; junction bases with no gene match: 10. The CDR3 loop spans 16 amino acids. CDR3 sequence reads: CSVDRKRGAPYNEQFF. CDR3 in DNA: TGCAGCGTTGATCGAAAGCGGGGGGCACCGTACAATGAGCAGTTCTTC.

This chain joins TRBV27 and TRBJ2-7; tentatively, D is TRBD2 (6 bases). CDR3 length: 16 residues. CDR1 is MNHEY and CDR2 is SMNVEV in the germline V gene (reference sequence). V lost 7 bases to trimming and J lost 4 bases, with 23 bases between them. The CDR3 protein is CASTMLRGGAHYEQYF. The CDR3 DNA sequence: TGTGCCAGCACTATGCTAAGGGGCGGGGCCCATTACGAGCAGTACTTC.

V is TRBV29-1 and J is TRBJ2-7; 10 bases are a match to TRBD1. This CDR3 has 15 residues. The junction had 14 bases not matched to a gene; V was cut back by 7 bases and J by 5 bases. Germline V CDR1 and CDR2: SQVTM, ANQGSEA. The CDR3 loop reads CSAFASGTGANEQYF. The CDR3 DNA follows: TGCAGCGCTTTTGCCTCCGGGACAGGGGCAAACGAGCAGTACTTC.

Concerning this clone itself: The sample contains more than one DNA sequence encoding this CDR3. The genes are TRBV19 and TRBJ1-3; D not resolved. V shed 6 bases and J shed 4 bases, with 7 bases lying between them. The CDR3 length is 12 residues. From germline, CDR1 is LNHDA and CDR2 SQIVND (reference sequence). The CDR3 region is CASSRQGNTIYF. The DNA for the CDR3 is TGTGCCAGTAGCCGTCAAGGAAACACCATATATTTT.

The chain carries TRBV4-3 and TRBJ1-5; D perhaps matches TRBD1 (5 bases). The germline V gene has CDR1 LGHNA and CDR2 YSLEER. This CDR3 is 14 amino acids long. The V end was cut by 3 bases, the J end by 3 bases, with 9 bases between. Written as DNA, the CDR3 is TGCGCCAGCAGCCACGGGACGGTCAATCAGCCCCAGCATTTT. As protein: CASSHGTVNQPQHF.

The chain couples TRBV7-8 to TRBJ1-3; 10 bases map to TRBD1. Trimming removed 4 bases from V and 3 bases from J; junction bases left unmatched: 9. The germline gives CDR1 SGHVS, CDR2 FQNEAQ. The CDR3 has 17 residues. CDR3 DNA sequence: TGTGCCAGCAGCTCAATCCGTGACAGGGGGCTTGGAAACACCATATATTTT. It translates to CASSSIRDRGLGNTIYF.

The chain employs TRBV7-2 and TRBJ1-1; the match to TRBD1 covers 10 bases. Germline CDR1 is SGHTA and CDR2 is FQGNSA. Trimming at V came to 6 bases and at J to 6 bases, leaving 4 bases not matched to a gene. The CDR3 spans 13 residues. This CDR3 reads CASSLDRGAEAFF. Here the CDR3 DNA reads TGTGCCAGCAGTCTGGACAGGGGGGCTGAAGCTTTCTTT.